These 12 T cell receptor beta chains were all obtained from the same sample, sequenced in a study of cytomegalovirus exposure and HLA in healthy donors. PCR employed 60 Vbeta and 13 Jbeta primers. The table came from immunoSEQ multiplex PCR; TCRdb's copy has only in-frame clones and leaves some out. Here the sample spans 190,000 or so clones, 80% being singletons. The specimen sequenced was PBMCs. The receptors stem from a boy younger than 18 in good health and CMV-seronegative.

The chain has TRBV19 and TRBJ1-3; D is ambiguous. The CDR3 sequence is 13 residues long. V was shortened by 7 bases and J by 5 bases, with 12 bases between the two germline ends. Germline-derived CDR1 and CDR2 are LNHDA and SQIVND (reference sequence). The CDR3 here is CASTPSGRNTIYF. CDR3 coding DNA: TGTGCCAGTACTCCTAGCGGGAGAAACACCATATATTTT.

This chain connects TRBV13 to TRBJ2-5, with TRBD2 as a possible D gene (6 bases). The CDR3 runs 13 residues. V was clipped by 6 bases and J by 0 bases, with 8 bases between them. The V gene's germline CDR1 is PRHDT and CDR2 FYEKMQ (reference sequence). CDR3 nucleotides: TGTGCCAGCAGGGAGGGGTACCAAGAGACCCAGTACTTC. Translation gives CASREGYQETQYF.

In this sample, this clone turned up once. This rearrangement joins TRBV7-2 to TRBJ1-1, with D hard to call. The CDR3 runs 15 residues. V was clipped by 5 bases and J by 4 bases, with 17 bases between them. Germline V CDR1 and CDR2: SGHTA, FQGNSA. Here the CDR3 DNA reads TGTGCCAGCAGCCCGAGTTTAGGAGGACCCACTGAAGCTTTCTTT. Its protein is CASSPSLGGPTEAFF.

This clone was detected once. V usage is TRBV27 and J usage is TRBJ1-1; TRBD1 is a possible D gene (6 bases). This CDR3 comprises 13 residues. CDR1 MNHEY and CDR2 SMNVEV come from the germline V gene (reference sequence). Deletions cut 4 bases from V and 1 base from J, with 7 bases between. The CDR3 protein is CASSYRENTEAFF. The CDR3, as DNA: TGTGCCAGCAGTTACAGGGAGAACACTGAAGCTTTCTTT.

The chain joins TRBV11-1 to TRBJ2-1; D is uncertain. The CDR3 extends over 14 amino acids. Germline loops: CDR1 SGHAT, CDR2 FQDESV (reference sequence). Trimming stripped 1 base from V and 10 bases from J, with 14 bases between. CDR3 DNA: TGTGCCAGCAGCTTAGGTGCGCTAGGATGGGAGCAGTTCTTC. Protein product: CASSLGALGWEQFF.

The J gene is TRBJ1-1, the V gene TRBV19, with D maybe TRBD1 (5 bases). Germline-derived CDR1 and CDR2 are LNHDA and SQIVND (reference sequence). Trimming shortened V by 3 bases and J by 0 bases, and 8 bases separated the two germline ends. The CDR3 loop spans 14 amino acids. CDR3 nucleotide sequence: TGTGCCAGTAGTATCGTCAGGGTGAACACTGAAGCTTTCTTT. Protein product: CASSIVRVNTEAFF.

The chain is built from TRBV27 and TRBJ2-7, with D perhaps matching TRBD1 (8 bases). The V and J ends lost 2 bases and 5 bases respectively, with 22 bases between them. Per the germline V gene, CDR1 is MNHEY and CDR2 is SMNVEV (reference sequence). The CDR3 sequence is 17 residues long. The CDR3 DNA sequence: TGTGCCAGCAGTTTACCAGGACAGGGACTATCTCTCCACGAGCAGTACTTC. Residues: CASSLPGQGLSLHEQYF.

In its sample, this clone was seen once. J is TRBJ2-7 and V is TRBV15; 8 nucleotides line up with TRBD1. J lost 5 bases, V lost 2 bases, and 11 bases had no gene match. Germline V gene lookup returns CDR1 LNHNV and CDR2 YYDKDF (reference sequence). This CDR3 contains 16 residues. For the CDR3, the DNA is TGTGCCACCAGCAGAATCCCGGGACAGGAGGCCCACGAGCAGTACTTC. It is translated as CATSRIPGQEAHEQYF.

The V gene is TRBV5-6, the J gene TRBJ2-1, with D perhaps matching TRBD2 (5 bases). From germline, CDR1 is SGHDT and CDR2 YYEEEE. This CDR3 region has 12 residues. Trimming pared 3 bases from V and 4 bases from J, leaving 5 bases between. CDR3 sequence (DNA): TGTGCCAGCAGCTGGACTTACAATGAGCAGTTCTTC. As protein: CASSWTYNEQFF. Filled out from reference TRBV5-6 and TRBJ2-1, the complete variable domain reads DAGVTQSPTHLIKTRGQQVTLRCSPKSGHDTVSWYQQALGQGPQFIFQYYEEEERQRGNFPDRFSGHQFPNYSSELNVNALLLGDSALYLCASSWTYNEQFFGPGTRLTVL.

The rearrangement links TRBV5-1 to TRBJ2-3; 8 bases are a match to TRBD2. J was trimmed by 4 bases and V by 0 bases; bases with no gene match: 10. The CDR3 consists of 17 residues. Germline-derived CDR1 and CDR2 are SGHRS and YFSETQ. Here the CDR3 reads CASSLGSRGARADTQYF. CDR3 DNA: TGCGCCAGCAGCTTGGGGTCGCGGGGGGCCCGAGCAGATACGCAGTATTTT.

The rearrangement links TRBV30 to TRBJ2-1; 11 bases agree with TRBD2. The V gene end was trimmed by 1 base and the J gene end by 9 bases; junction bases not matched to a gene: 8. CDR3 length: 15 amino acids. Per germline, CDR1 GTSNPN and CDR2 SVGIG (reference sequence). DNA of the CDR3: TGTGCCTGGAGTGCCCGACTAGCGGGGTTTAGTGAGCAGTTCTTC. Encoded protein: CAWSARLAGFSEQFF.

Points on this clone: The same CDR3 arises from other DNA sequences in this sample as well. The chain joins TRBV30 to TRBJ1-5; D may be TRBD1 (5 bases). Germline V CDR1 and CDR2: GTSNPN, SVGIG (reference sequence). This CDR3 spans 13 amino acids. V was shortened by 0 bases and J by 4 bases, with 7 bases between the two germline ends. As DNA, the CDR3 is TGTGCCTGGAGTGTCGGGGGGAATCAGCCCCAGCATTTT. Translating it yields CAWSVGGNQPQHF.